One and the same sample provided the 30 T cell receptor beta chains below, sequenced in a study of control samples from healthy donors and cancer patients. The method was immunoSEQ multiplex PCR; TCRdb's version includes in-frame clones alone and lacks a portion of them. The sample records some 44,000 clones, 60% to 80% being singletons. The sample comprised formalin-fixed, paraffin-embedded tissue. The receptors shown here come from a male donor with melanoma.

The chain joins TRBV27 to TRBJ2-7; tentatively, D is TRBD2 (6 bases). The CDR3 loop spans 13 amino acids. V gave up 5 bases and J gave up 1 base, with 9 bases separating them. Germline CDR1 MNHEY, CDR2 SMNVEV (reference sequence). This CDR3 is CASSGTGSYEQYF. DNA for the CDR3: TGTGCCAGCAGTGGGACTGGATCCTACGAGCAGTACTTC.

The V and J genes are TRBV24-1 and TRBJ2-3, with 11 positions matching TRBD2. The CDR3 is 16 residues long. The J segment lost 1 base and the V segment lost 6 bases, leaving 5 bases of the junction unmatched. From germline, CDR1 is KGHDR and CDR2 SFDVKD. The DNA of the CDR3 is TGTGCCACCAGTAATACTAGCGGGAGCCGCACAGATACGCAGTATTTT. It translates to CATSNTSGSRTDTQYF.

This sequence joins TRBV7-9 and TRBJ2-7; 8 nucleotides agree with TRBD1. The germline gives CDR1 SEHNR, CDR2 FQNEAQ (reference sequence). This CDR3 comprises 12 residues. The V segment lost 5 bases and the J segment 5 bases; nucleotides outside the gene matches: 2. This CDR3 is CASSRTGNEQYF. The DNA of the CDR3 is TGTGCCAGCAGCCGGACAGGGAACGAGCAGTACTTC.

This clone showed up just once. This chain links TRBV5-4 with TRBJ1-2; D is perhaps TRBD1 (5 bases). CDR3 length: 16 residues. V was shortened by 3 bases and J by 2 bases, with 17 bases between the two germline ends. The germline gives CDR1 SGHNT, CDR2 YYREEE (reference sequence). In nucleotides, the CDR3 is TGTGCCAGCAGCTGGGGAGGGGCAGCCTCGAACTATGGCTACACCTTC. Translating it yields CASSWGGAASNYGYTF.

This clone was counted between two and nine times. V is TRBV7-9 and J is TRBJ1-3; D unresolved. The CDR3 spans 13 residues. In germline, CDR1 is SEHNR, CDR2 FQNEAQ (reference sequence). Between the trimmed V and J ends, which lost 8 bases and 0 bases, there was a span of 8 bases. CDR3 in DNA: TGTGCCAGCGATCGGTCCTCTGGAAACACCATATATTTT. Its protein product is CASDRSSGNTIYF.

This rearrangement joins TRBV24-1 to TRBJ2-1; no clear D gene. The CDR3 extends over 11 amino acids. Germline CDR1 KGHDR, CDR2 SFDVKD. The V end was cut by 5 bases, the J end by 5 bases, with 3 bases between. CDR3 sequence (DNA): TGTGCCACCAGTGGTGACAATGAGCAGTTCTTC. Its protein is CATSGDNEQFF.

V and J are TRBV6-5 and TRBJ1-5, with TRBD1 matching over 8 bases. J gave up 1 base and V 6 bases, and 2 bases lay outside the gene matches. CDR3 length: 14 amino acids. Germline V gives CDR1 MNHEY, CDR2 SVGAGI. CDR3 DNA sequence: TGTGCCAGCAGACAGGGGGGGAGCAATCAGCCCCAGCATTTT. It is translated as CASRQGGSNQPQHF.

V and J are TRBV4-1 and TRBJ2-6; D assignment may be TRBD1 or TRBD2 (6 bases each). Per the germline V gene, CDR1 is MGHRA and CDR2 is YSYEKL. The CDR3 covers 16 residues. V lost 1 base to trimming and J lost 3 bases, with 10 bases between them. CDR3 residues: CASSQVQGGGANVLTF. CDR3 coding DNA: TGCGCCAGCAGCCAAGTACAGGGAGGTGGGGCCAACGTCCTGACTTTC.

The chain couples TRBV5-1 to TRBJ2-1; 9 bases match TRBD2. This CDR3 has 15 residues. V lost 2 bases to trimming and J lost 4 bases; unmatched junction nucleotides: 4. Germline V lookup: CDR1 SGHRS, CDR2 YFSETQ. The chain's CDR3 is CASSFTSGPYNEQFF. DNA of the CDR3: TGCGCCAGCAGCTTTACTAGCGGGCCTTACAATGAGCAGTTCTTC.

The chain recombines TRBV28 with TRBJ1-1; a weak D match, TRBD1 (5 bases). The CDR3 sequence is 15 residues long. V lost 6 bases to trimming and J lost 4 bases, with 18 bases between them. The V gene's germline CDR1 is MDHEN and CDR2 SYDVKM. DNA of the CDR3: TGTGCCAGCAGCCCCCCCAGGGCCCGAGGCACTGAAGCTTTCTTT. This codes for CASSPPRARGTEAFF.

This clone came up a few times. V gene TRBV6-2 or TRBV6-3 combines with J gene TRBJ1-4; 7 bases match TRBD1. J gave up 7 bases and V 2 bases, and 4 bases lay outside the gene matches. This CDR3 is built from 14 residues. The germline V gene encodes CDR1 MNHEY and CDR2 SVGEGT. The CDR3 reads CASSYPQGGEKLFF. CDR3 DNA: TGTGCCAGCAGTTACCCCCAGGGGGGTGAAAAACTGTTTTTT.

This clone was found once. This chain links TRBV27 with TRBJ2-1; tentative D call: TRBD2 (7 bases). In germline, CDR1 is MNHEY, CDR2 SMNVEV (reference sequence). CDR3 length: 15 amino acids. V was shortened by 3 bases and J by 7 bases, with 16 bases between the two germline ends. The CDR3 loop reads CASSLGGRDTNEQFF. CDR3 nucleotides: TGTGCCAGCAGTTTGGGGGGGCGCGATACGAATGAGCAGTTCTTC.

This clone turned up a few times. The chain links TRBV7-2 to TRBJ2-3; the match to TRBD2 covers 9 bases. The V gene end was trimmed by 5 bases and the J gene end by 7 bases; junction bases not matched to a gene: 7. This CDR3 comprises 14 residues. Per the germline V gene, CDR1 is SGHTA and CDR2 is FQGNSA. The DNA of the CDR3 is TGTGCCAGCAGCCGTCGGCTAGCGGGACATACGCAGTATTTT. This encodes CASSRRLAGHTQYF.

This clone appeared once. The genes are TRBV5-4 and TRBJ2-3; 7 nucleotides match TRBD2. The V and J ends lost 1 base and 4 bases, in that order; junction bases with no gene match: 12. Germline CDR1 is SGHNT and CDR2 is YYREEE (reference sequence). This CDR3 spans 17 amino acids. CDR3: CASSLRAGRRGPDTQYF. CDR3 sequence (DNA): TGTGCCAGCAGCTTGCGAGCGGGACGTCGTGGCCCAGATACGCAGTATTTT.

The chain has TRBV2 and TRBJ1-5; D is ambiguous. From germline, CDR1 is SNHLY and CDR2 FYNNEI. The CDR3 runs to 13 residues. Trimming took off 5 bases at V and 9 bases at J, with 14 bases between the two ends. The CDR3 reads CASSYTEGGPQHF. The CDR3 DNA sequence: TGTGCCAGCAGTTACACAGAAGGAGGGCCCCAGCATTTT.

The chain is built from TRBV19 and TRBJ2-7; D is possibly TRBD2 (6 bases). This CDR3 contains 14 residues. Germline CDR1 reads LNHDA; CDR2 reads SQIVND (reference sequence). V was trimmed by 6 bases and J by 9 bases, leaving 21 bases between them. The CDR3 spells CASRERANGVAQYF. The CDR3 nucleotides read TGTGCCAGTAGAGAGCGGGCCAACGGGGTCGCGCAGTACTTC.

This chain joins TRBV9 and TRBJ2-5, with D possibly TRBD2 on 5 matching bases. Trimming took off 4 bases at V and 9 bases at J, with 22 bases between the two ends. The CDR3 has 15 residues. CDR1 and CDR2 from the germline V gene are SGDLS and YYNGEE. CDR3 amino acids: CASSPEGLGKAAQYF. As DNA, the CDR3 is TGTGCCAGCAGCCCAGAGGGCCTTGGGAAGGCGGCCCAGTACTTC. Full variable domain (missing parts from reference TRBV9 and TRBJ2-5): DSGVTQTPKHLITATGQRVTLRCSPRSGDLSVYWYQQSLDQGLQFLIQYYNGEERAKGNILERFSAQQFPDLHSELNLSSLELGDSALYFCASSPEGLGKAAQYFGPGTRLLVL.

The CDR3 protein is CASSIRTGISNQPQHF. DNA of the CDR3: TGTGCCAGTAGTATCCGGACAGGGATAAGCAATCAGCCCCAGCATTTT. The chain recombines TRBV19 with TRBJ1-5, with 8 bases identical to TRBD1. With 3 bases clipped from V and 1 base from J, the junction kept 5 bases outside the gene matches. The CDR3 is 16 residues long. Germline CDR1 LNHDA, CDR2 SQIVND (reference sequence).

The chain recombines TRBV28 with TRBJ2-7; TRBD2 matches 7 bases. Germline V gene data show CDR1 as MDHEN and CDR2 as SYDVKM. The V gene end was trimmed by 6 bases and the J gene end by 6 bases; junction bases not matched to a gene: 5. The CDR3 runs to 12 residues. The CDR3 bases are TGTGCCAGCAGATCGCCGGGAGGCGAGCAGTACTTC. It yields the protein CASRSPGGEQYF.

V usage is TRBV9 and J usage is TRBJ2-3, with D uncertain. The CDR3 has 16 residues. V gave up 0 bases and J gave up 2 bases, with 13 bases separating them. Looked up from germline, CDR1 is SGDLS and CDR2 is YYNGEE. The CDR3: CASSVGSREPTDTQYF. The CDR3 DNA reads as TGTGCCAGCAGCGTAGGTTCACGTGAGCCCACAGATACGCAGTATTTT.

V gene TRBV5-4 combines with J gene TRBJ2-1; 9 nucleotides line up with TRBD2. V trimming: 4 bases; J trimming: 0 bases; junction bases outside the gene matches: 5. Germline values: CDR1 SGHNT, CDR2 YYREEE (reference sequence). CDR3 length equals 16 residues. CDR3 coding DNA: TGTGCCAGCAGCCCAAATAGCGGGAGCTCCTACAATGAGCAGTTCTTC. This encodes CASSPNSGSSYNEQFF.

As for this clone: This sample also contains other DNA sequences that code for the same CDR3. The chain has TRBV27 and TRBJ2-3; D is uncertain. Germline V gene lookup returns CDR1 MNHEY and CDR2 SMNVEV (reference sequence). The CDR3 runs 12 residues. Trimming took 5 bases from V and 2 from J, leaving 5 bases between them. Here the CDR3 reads CASSQNTDTQYF. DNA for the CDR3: TGTGCCAGCAGTCAGAACACAGATACGCAGTATTTT.

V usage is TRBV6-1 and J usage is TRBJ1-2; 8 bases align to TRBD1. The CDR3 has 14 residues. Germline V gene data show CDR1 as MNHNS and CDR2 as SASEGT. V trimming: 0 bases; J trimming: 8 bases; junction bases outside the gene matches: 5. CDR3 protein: CASSEAQGARGYTF. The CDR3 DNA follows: TGTGCCAGCAGTGAAGCCCAGGGGGCCCGGGGCTACACCTTC.

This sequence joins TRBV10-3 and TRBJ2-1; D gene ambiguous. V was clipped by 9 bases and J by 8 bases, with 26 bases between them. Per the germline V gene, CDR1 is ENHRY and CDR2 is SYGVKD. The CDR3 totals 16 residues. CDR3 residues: CAILSEQPHLGYEQFF. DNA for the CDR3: TGTGCCATTCTTTCGGAGCAGCCCCACTTAGGGTATGAGCAGTTCTTC.

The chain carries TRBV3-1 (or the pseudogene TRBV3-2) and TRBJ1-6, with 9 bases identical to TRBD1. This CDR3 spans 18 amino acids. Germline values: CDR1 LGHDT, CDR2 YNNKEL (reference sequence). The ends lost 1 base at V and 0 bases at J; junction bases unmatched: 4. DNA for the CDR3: TGTGCCAGCAGCCAAGTGTTGGGACAGGGCTCCTATAATTCACCCCTCCACTTT. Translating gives CASSQVLGQGSYNSPLHF.

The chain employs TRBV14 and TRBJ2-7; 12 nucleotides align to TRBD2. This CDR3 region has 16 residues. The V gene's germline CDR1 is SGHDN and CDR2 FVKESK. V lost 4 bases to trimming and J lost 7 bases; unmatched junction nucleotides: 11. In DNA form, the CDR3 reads TGTGCCAGCAGCCTCCTGACTAGCGGGAGATCAGATGAGCAGTACTTC. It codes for CASSLLTSGRSDEQYF.

The CDR3 region is CASSLTISNEQFF. The CDR3 DNA reads TGTGCCAGCAGCTTGACTATCAGCAATGAGCAGTTCTTC. The chain couples TRBV5-4 to TRBJ2-1; the D is unclear. Deletions cut 1 base from V and 6 bases from J, with 8 bases between. The CDR3 totals 13 residues. Germline V gene data show CDR1 as SGHNT and CDR2 as YYREEE (reference sequence).

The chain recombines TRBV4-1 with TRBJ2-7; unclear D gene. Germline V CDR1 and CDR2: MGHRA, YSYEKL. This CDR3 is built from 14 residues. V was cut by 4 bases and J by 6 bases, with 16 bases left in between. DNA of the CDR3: TGCGCCAGCAGCCGGGCTACCGGGCTTGCCGAGCAGTACTTC. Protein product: CASSRATGLAEQYF.

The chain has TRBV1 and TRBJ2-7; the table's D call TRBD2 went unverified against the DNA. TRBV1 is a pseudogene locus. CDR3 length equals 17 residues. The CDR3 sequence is CTSSHPKTTGVTYEQYF. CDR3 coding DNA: TGCACCAGCAGCCACCCCAAAACGACTGGAGTAACCTACGAGCAGTACTTC.

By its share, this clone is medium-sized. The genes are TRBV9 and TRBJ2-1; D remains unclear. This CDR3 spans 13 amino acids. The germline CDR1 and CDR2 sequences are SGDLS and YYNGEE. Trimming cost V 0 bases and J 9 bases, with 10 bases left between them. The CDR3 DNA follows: TGTGCCAGCAGCGTAGCACATCGCGCTGAGCAGTTCTTC. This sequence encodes CASSVAHRAEQFF.